This T cell receptor (beta chain) was retrieved from a study of early T cells in non-severe SARS-CoV-2 infection. Across the study: From unsorted whole blood, bulk RNA was sequenced, and the chains remained unpaired. The study's findings and limits: VDJdb matching favored anti-spike CD8 responses, missing private and CD4 specificities.

Trimming took off 5 bases at V and 0 bases at J, with 10 bases between the two ends. The germline CDR1 and CDR2 sequences are SGHRS and YFSETQ. This CDR3 comprises 14 residues. Each cDNA molecule carried a unique molecular identifier. TCRdb itself ran the 5' RACE reads through MiXCR, one entry per CDR3 protein. Among more than 90,000 distinct CDR3 sequences, more than 9.5% were seen once, and the ten largest hold roughly 4.9%. A word on this clonotype: Antigen specificity is unknown.

Sequencing was done on a sample of whole blood. The TCR was taken from an adult who was a healthcare worker with PCR-confirmed SARS-CoV-2 infection or an uninfected control (not recorded which). J is TRBJ2-3 and V is TRBV5-1; TRBD1 might be the D (5 bases). As DNA, the CDR3 is TGCGCCAGCAGAGCAGGGAAAAGCACAGATACGCAGTATTTT. It specifies CASRAGKSTDTQYF.